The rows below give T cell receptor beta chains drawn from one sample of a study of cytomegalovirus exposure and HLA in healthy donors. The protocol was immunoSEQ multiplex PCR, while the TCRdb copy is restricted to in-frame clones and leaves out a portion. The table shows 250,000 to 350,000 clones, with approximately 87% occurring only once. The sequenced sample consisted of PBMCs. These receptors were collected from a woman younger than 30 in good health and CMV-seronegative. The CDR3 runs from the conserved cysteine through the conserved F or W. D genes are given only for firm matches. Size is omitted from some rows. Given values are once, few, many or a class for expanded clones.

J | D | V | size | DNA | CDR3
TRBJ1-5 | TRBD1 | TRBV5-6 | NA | TGTGCCAGCAGCTTGAGACAGGGAATGCAGCCCCAGCATTTT | CASSLRQGMQPQHF
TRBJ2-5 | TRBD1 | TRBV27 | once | TGTGCCAGCAGTTCCATTGCTCCGGGACAGGGCGTCGAGACCCAGTACTTC | CASSSIAPGQGVETQYF
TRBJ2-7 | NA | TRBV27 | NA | TGTGCCAGCTCACGCCCAGGTAACGAGCAGTACTTC | CASSRPGNEQYF
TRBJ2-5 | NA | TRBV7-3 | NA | TGTGCCAGCAGCCTGACTATTGGAGAGACCCAGTACTTC | CASSLTIGETQYF
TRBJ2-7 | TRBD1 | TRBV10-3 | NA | TGTGCCATCAGTGTACACCGGGACAGGGGATCTTACGAGCAGTACTTC | CAISVHRDRGSYEQYF
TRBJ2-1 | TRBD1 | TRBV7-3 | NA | TGTGCCAGCAGCTCGGACAGGGCCTCTTCAATTCCCCCGTTCTTC | CASSSDRASSIPPFF
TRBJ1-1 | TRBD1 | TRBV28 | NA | TGTGCCAGCAGTTTATTAGTGGGACAGGGGTGGGCTGAAGCTTTCTTT | CASSLLVGQGWAEAFF
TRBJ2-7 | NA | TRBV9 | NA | TGTGCCAGCAGCGCGGGTGGCGGCATGTTGAGCTCCTACGAGCAGTACTTC | CASSAGGGMLSSYEQYF
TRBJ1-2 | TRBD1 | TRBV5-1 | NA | TGCGCCAGCAGCCTTCCGACAGGGGAAGGCTACACCTTC | CASSLPTGEGYTF
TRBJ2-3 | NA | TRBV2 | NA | TGTGCCAGCAGTGGGGCCGAATCAACTAGCACAGATACGCAGTATTTT | CASSGAESTSTDTQYF
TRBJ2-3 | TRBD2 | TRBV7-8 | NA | TGTGCCAGCAGCCCAGGGACTAGCGGCACAGATACGCAGTATTTT | CASSPGTSGTDTQYF
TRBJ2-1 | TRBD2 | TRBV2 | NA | TGTGCCAGTGAATACTCAAGACTAGCGGGGGAAAATGAGCAGTTCTTC | CASEYSRLAGENEQFF
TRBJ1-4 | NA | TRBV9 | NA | TGTGCCAGCAGCGTAGGTCTACAGGGAGCGGAAAAACTGTTTTTT | CASSVGLQGAEKLFF
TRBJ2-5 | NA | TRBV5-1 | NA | TGCGCCAGCAGCTTGGCAGACTACCCCACCGCCGAGACCCAGTACTTC | CASSLADYPTAETQYF
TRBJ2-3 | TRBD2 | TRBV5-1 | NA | TGCGCCAGCAGCTTGGCTTTGCGGGTGGGAGGGCCTCCAGATACGCAGTATTTT | CASSLALRVGGPPDTQYF
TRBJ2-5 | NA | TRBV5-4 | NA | TGTGCCAGCAGTTATACTCAGGGGTTAGAGACCCAGTACTTC | CASSYTQGLETQYF
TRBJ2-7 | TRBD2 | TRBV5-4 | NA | TGTGCCAGCAGCGGGACCGGGACTAGCGGTTACGAGCAGTACTTC | CASSGTGTSGYEQYF
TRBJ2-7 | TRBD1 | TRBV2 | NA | TGTGCCAGCAGTCGGACAGGGGGTTGGTACGAGCAGTACTTC | CASSRTGGWYEQYF
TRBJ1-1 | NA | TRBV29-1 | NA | TGCAGCGCGACAGACACTGAAGCTTTCTTT | CSATDTEAFF
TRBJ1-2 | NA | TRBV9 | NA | TGTGCCAGCAGCGTGGGTGGGGGGGTTCATGCTGGCTACACCTTC | CASSVGGGVHAGYTF
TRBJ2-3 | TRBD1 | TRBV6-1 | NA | TGTGCCAGCAGAAGGACAGGGGAGCCGACAGATACGCAGTATTTT | CASRRTGEPTDTQYF
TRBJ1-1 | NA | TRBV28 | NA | TGTGCCAGCAGTTTTAAGCTATTTAACACTGAAGCTTTCTTT | CASSFKLFNTEAFF
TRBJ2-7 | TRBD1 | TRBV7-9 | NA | TGTGCCAGCAGCTTTGGACAGGGAAGTCCCGAGCAGTACTTC | CASSFGQGSPEQYF
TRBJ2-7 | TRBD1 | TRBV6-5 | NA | TGTGCCAGCAGCCGAGGACAGGGGGGGGAGCAGTACTTC | CASSRGQGGEQYF
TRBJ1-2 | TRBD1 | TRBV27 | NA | TGTGCCAGCAGTCCTACAGGGGGCAACTATGGCTACACCTTC | CASSPTGGNYGYTF